This T cell receptor (beta chain) was retrieved from a study of blood T cell repertoires in COVID-19. Some clones are missing from TCRdb's copy, which holds only in-frame ones; the method was immunoSEQ multiplex PCR. The table has 120,000 to 150,000 clones, roughly four fifths seen once; the top ten hold 1.5% to 2%. Individuals in the exposed group had encountered a COVID-19 case within 2 weeks preceding study entry. The V gene lost 2 bases and the J gene lost 8 bases, with 9 bases spanning the gap. The CDR3 is 12 amino acids. The germline CDR1 and CDR2 sequences are SGHTA and FQGNSA. V is TRBV7-2 and J is TRBJ1-2; no firm D call. The sample consisted of PBMCs or T cells enriched from blood (not recorded which). The sequence was obtained from a woman younger than 30 who had been exposed to COVID-19. CDR3 amino acids: CASSLRTWGYTF. In DNA form, the CDR3 reads TGTGCCAGCAGCTTACGCACTTGGGGCTACACCTTC. Drawing the rest from reference TRBV7-2 and TRBJ1-2, the complete variable domain is GAGVSQSPSNKVTEKGKDVELRCDPISGHTALYWYRQSLGQGLEFLIYFQGNSAPDKSGLPSDRFSAERTGGSVSTLTIQRTQQEDSAVYLCASSLRTWGYTFGSGTRLTVV.